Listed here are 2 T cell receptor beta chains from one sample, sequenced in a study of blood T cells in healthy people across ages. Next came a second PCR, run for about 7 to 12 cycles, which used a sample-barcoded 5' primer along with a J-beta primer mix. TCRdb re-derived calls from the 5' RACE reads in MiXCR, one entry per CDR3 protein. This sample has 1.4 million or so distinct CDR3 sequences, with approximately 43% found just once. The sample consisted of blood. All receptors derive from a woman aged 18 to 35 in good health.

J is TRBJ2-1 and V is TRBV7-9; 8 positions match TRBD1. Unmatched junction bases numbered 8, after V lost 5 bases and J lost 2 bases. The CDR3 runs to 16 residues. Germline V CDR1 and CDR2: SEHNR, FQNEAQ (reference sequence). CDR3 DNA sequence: TGTGCCAGCAGCCCCCGACAGGGGAGGACCTACAATGAGCAGTTCTTC. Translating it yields CASSPRQGRTYNEQFF.

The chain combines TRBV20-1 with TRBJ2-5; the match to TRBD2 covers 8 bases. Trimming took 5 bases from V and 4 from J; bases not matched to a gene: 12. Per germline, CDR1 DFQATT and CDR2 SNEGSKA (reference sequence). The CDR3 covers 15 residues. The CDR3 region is CSAWISGAGGETQYF. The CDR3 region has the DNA TGCAGTGCTTGGATTAGCGGGGCCGGAGGAGAGACCCAGTACTTC.